Detailed here is one T cell receptor beta chain. These data come from a study of CD8+CD57+ T cells in acquired aplastic anemia. V lost 5 bases to trimming and J lost 4 bases; unmatched junction nucleotides: 10. Germline V gene lookup returns CDR1 DFQATT and CDR2 SNEGSKA (reference sequence). There are 15 residues in the CDR3. Genomic DNA templated the TCR beta VDJ and CDR3 profiling. TCRdb recomputed calls from the reads with MiXCR, one row per CDR3 protein. The sample has about 420,000 distinct CDR3 sequences, about two thirds seen once; the top ten hold 4%. The V and J genes are TRBV20-1 and TRBJ2-3; TRBD2 agrees at 9 bases. This TCR derives from a human donor in good health, serving as a control. The sample was sorted CD4+, CD8+, or CD8+CD57+ T cells (not recorded which) from PBMCs. CDR3 loop: CSASRREGRADTQYF. The CDR3 DNA follows: TGCAGTGCTTCGAGGCGGGAGGGCCGGGCAGATACGCAGTATTTT.